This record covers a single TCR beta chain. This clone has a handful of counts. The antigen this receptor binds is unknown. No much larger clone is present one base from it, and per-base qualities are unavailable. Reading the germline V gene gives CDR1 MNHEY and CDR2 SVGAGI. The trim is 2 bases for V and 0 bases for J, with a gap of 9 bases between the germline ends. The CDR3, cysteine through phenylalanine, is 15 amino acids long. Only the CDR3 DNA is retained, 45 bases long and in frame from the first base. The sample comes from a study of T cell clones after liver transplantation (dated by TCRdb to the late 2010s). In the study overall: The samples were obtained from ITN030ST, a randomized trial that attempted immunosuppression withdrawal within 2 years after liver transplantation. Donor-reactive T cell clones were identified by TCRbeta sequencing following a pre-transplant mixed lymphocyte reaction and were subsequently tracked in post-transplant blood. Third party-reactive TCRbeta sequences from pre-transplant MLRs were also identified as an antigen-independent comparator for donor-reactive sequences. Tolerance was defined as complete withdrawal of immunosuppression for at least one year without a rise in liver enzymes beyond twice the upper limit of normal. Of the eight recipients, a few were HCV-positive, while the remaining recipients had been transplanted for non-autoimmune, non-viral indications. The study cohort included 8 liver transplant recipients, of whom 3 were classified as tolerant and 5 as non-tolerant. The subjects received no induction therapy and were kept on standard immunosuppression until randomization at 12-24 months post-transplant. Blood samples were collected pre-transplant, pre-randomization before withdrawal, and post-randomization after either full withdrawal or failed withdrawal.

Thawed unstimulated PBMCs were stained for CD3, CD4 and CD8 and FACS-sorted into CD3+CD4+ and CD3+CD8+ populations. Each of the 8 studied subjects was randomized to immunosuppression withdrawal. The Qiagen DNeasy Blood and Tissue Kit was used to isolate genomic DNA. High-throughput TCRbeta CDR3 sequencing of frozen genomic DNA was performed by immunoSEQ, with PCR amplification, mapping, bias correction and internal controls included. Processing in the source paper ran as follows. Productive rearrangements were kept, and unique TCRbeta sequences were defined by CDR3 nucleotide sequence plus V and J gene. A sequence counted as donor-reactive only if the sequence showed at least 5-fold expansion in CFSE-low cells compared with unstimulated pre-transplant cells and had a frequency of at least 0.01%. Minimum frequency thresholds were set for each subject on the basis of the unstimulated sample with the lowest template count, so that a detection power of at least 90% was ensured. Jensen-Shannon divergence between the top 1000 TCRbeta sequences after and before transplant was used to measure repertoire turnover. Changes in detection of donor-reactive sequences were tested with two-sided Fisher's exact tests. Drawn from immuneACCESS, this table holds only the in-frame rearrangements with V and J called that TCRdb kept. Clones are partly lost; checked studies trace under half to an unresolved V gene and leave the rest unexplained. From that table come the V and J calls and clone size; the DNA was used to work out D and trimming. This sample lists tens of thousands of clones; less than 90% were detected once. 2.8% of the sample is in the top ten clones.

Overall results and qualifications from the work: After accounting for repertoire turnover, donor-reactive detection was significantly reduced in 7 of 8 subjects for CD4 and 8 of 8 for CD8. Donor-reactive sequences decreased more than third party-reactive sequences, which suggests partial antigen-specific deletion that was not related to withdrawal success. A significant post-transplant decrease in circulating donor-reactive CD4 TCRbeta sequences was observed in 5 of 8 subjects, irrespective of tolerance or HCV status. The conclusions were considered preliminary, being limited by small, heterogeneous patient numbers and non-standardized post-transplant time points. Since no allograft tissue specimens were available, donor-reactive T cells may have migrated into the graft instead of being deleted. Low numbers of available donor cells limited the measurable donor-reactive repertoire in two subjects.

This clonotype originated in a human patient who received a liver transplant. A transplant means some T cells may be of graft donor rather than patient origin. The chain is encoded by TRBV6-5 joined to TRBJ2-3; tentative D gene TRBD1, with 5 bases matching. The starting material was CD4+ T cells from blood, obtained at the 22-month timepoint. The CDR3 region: CASSYPSGSTDTQYF. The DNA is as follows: TGTGCCAGCAGTTACCCCTCAGGGAGCACAGATACGCAGTATTTT.